Shown below are 5 T cell receptor beta chains from a single sample sequenced in a study of blood T cell repertoires in COVID-19. This table comes from immunoSEQ multiplex PCR, and its TCRdb copy is limited to in-frame clones, with some not included. The table records about 260,000 clones, roughly 86% of them present only once. Source material: peripheral blood. The receptors originated from a man younger than 30 with active or convalescent COVID-19.

This chain links TRBV28 with TRBJ1-1; unclear D gene. The V end lost 8 bases, the J end lost 3 bases, and 13 bases lay between the germline ends. The CDR3 length is 13 residues. Germline lookup yields CDR1 MDHEN and CDR2 SYDVKM. CDR3 residues: CASLFGADTEAFF. CDR3 DNA sequence: TGTGCCAGCCTGTTTGGTGCGGACACTGAAGCTTTCTTT.

This clone was seen just once. The rearrangement links TRBV5-5 to TRBJ1-1, with D possibly being TRBD1 (6 bases). The ends were cut back, 0 bases at V and 11 bases at J, with 14 bases in the middle. The CDR3 spans 13 residues. Germline V gene sequence: CDR1 SGHKS, CDR2 YYEKEE (reference sequence). CDR3 sequence: CASSLDRAGFAFF. The CDR3 region has the DNA TGTGCCAGCAGCTTGGACAGGGCGGGCTTCGCTTTCTTT.

V and J are TRBV25-1 and TRBJ1-3; 7 bases are a match to TRBD1. V shed 4 bases and J 0 bases; nucleotides not matched to a gene: 9. CDR3 size: 17 residues. Germline assignment: CDR1 MGHDK and CDR2 SYGVNS. The CDR3 DNA sequence: TGTGCCAGCAGTGGAAGCACAGGGGACGTCTCTGGAAACACCATATATTTT. Encoded protein: CASSGSTGDVSGNTIYF.

The chain has TRBV19 and TRBJ2-1; 8 bases match TRBD1. The CDR3 runs to 15 residues. Unmatched junction bases numbered 7, after V lost 5 bases and J lost 4 bases. Germline V gene data show CDR1 as LNHDA and CDR2 as SQIVND (reference sequence). CDR3 residues: CASSSTGTGYNEQFF. CDR3 bases: TGTGCCAGTAGTTCGACCGGGACAGGATACAATGAGCAGTTCTTC.

This chain links TRBV6-2 or TRBV6-3 with TRBJ1-5, with D possibly matching TRBD1 (5 bases). Germline values: CDR1 MNHEY, CDR2 SVGEGT. The CDR3 consists of 13 residues. V was clipped by 5 bases and J by 6 bases, with 11 bases between them. The DNA of the CDR3 is TGTGCCAGCAGTAATTGGGGGGGTCAGCCCCAGCATTTT. Translation: CASSNWGGQPQHF.